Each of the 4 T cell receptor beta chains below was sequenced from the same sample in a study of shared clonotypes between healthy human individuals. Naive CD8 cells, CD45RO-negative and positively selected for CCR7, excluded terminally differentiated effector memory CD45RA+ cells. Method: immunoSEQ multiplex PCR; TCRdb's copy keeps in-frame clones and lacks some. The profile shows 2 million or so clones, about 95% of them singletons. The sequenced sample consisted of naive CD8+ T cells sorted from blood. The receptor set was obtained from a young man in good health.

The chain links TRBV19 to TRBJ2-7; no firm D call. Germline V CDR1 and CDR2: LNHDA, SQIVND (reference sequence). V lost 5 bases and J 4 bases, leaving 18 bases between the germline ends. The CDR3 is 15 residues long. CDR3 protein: CASSWAGDQLYEQYF. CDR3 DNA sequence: TGTGCCAGTAGTTGGGCAGGAGACCAACTGTACGAGCAGTACTTC. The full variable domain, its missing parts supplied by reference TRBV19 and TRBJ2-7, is DGGITQSPKYLFRKEGQNVTLSCEQNLNHDAMYWYRQDPGQGLRLIYYSQIVNDFQKGDIAEGYSVSREKKESFPLTVTSAQKNPTAFYLCASSWAGDQLYEQYFGPGTRLTVT.

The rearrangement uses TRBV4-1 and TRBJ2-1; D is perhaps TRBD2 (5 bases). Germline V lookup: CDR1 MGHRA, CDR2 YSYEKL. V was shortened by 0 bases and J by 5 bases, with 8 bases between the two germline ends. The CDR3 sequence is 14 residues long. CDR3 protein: CASSQEIANNEQFF. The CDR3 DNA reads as TGCGCCAGCAGCCAAGAGATAGCGAACAATGAGCAGTTCTTC.

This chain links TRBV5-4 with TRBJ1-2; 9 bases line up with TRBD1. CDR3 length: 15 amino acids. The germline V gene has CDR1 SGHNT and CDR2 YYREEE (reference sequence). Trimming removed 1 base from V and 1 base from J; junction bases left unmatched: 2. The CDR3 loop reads CASSLRQGVNYGYTF. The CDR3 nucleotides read TGTGCCAGCAGCTTGAGACAGGGGGTTAACTATGGCTACACCTTC.

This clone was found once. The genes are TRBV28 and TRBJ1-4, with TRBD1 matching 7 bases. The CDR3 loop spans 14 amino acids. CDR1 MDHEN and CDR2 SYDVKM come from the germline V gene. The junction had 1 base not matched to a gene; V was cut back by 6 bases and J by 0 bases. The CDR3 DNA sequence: TGTGCCAGCAGCCAGGGGGCAACTAATGAAAAACTGTTTTTT. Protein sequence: CASSQGATNEKLFF.